Listed below are T cell receptor beta chains from one sample, sequenced in a study of blood T cell repertoires in COVID-19. Only in-frame clones appear in the TCRdb table, and some are missing; sequencing was by immunoSEQ multiplex PCR. The data show about 340,000 clones, with 88% seen just once and 5.5% to 7.5% held by the top ten. The sample was peripheral blood. The receptors were gathered from a woman aged 70 to 79 with COVID-19, enrolled during active disease. Each CDR3 is given with its conserved first and last residue. The order of the fields is clone size, V gene, J gene, D gene, CDR3 DNA, CDR3 protein. D genes are given only for firm matches. Expanded clones are given a class, and other clones once, few, many or no size at all.

clone size: few
V gene: TRBV6-2/TRBV6-3
J gene: TRBJ1-1
D gene: NA
CDR3 DNA: TGTGCCAGCAGTTATCTACCGGGACTAGGCACTGAAGCTTTCTTT
CDR3 protein: CASSYLPGLGTEAFF

clone size: few
V gene: TRBV5-4
J gene: TRBJ1-1
D gene: TRBD1
CDR3 DNA: TGTGCCAGCAGCTACTCAGACAGGGCATACACTGAAGCTTTCTTT
CDR3 protein: CASSYSDRAYTEAFF

clone size: few
V gene: TRBV4-1
J gene: TRBJ1-1
D gene: NA
CDR3 DNA: TGCGCCAGCAGCCAAGGGCCGAACACTGAAGCTTTCTTT
CDR3 protein: CASSQGPNTEAFF

clone size: NA
V gene: TRBV10-3
J gene: TRBJ1-1
D gene: NA
CDR3 DNA: TGTGCCACCGGAAACAGGGAGACCAACACTGAAGCTTTCTTT
CDR3 protein: CATGNRETNTEAFF

clone size: NA
V gene: TRBV27
J gene: TRBJ2-3
D gene: TRBD2
CDR3 DNA: TGTGCCAGCAGTTTACTAGGTAGCGGGGTCACAGATACGCAGTATTTT
CDR3 protein: CASSLLGSGVTDTQYF

clone size: NA
V gene: TRBV5-6
J gene: TRBJ1-2
D gene: NA
CDR3 DNA: TGTGCCAGCAGCCTAGAGTCCCGAGGCTACACCTTC
CDR3 protein: CASSLESRGYTF

clone size: few
V gene: TRBV5-6
J gene: TRBJ1-6
D gene: NA
CDR3 DNA: TGTGCCAGCAGCTTGGGACAGGCGAATTCACCCCTCCACTTT
CDR3 protein: CASSLGQANSPLHF

clone size: NA
V gene: TRBV4-1
J gene: TRBJ1-1
D gene: TRBD1
CDR3 DNA: TGCGCCAGCAGCCCCGACAGGGGGCGGAACACTGAAGCTTTCTTT
CDR3 protein: CASSPDRGRNTEAFF

clone size: NA
V gene: TRBV27
J gene: TRBJ2-2
D gene: NA
CDR3 DNA: TGTGCCAGCTCCGGGTACACCGGGGAGCTGTTTTTT
CDR3 protein: CASSGYTGELFF

clone size: once
V gene: TRBV5-8
J gene: TRBJ1-6
D gene: NA
CDR3 DNA: TGTGCCAGCAGCTTGGCCGAGAAGGTGCGGGGGTCACCCCTCCACTTT
CDR3 protein: CASSLAEKVRGSPLHF

clone size: NA
V gene: TRBV5-1
J gene: TRBJ2-7
D gene: TRBD1
CDR3 DNA: TGCGCCAGCACCCAGGGACAGGACGAGCGCTACGAGCAGTACTTC
CDR3 protein: CASTQGQDERYEQYF

clone size: NA
V gene: TRBV29-1
J gene: TRBJ2-3
D gene: NA
CDR3 DNA: TGCAGCGTTGAAGAAGGAGGGCCCTCCTTCACAGATACGCAGTATTTT
CDR3 protein: CSVEEGGPSFTDTQYF

clone size: NA
V gene: TRBV14
J gene: TRBJ1-2
D gene: NA
CDR3 DNA: TGTGCCAGCAGCCAAGAGCTGCGTACTGGCTACACCTTC
CDR3 protein: CASSQELRTGYTF

clone size: NA
V gene: TRBV9
J gene: TRBJ1-2
D gene: NA
CDR3 DNA: TGTGCCAGCAGCGTACACTCGGCGGGGGAGAACTATGGCTACACCTTC
CDR3 protein: CASSVHSAGENYGYTF

clone size: NA
V gene: TRBV9
J gene: TRBJ1-5
D gene: TRBD1
CDR3 DNA: TGTGCCAGCAGCGCTCAGGGGGCAGGGCAGCCCCAGCATTTT
CDR3 protein: CASSAQGAGQPQHF

clone size: NA
V gene: TRBV19
J gene: TRBJ2-1
D gene: NA
CDR3 DNA: TGTGCCAGTAGTGTTTTCCACAGGAGCAATGAGCAGTTCTTC
CDR3 protein: CASSVFHRSNEQFF

clone size: NA
V gene: TRBV9
J gene: TRBJ2-5
D gene: TRBD1
CDR3 DNA: TGTGCCAGCAGCGTATCTCGGTCAGGGGGAGAGACCCAGTACTTC
CDR3 protein: CASSVSRSGGETQYF

clone size: NA
V gene: TRBV3-1/TRBV3-2
J gene: TRBJ1-2
D gene: TRBD1
CDR3 DNA: TGTGCCAGCAGCCAAGAAGGCGCCAGGGGGCATGGCTACACCTTC
CDR3 protein: CASSQEGARGHGYTF

clone size: NA
V gene: TRBV5-6
J gene: TRBJ1-3
D gene: TRBD1
CDR3 DNA: TGTGCCAGCAGCTCCGACAGGGAAGTGACCGGAAACACCATATATTTT
CDR3 protein: CASSSDREVTGNTIYF

clone size: NA
V gene: TRBV6-6
J gene: TRBJ2-7
D gene: NA
CDR3 DNA: TGTGCCAGCAGCATCCCAGGCTACGAGCAGTACTTC
CDR3 protein: CASSIPGYEQYF

clone size: NA
V gene: TRBV4-1
J gene: TRBJ1-2
D gene: NA
CDR3 DNA: TGCGCCAGCAGCCGCTTGACGGGGCAGGGGAGACATGGCTACACCTTC
CDR3 protein: CASSRLTGQGRHGYTF

clone size: NA
V gene: TRBV7-2
J gene: TRBJ2-3
D gene: TRBD1
CDR3 DNA: TGTGCCAGCAGCTCCCGACAGGGGACAGATACGCAGTATTTT
CDR3 protein: CASSSRQGTDTQYF

clone size: few
V gene: TRBV5-8
J gene: TRBJ1-1
D gene: NA
CDR3 DNA: TGTGCCAGCAGCTCCACAGGGTCCTTCACTGAAGCTTTCTTT
CDR3 protein: CASSSTGSFTEAFF

clone size: NA
V gene: TRBV28
J gene: TRBJ1-2
D gene: TRBD1
CDR3 DNA: TGTGCCAGCAGTCCAGGGGGCAGGGATGGCTACACCTTC
CDR3 protein: CASSPGGRDGYTF

clone size: NA
V gene: TRBV7-2
J gene: TRBJ2-3
D gene: TRBD2
CDR3 DNA: TGTGCCAGCAGCTTCCGCGGGGGGACATCCGGGGATACGCAGTATTTT
CDR3 protein: CASSFRGGTSGDTQYF

clone size: few
V gene: TRBV10-2
J gene: TRBJ1-1
D gene: NA
CDR3 DNA: TGCGCCAGCGGCCCGGGTATTAGCACTGAAGCTTTCTTT
CDR3 protein: CASGPGISTEAFF

clone size: once
V gene: TRBV3-1/TRBV3-2
J gene: TRBJ2-3
D gene: NA
CDR3 DNA: TGTGCCAGCAGCTCCTACACAGATACGCAGTATTTT
CDR3 protein: CASSSYTDTQYF

clone size: NA
V gene: TRBV11-2
J gene: TRBJ2-7
D gene: TRBD2
CDR3 DNA: TGTGCCAGCAGCTTAATCACTAGCGGGGGACAAACCTACTTCTACGAGCAGTACTTC
CDR3 protein: CASSLITSGGQTYFYEQYF

clone size: NA
V gene: TRBV6-4
J gene: TRBJ1-1
D gene: NA
CDR3 DNA: TGTGCCAGCAGTGACAGGAGGCCGGAGAACACTGAAGCTTTCTTT
CDR3 protein: CASSDRRPENTEAFF

clone size: NA
V gene: TRBV7-3
J gene: TRBJ1-5
D gene: NA
CDR3 DNA: TGTGCCAGCAGCTTATCCAATAATCAGCCCCAGCATTTT
CDR3 protein: CASSLSNNQPQHF

clone size: NA
V gene: TRBV4-1
J gene: TRBJ2-2
D gene: TRBD2
CDR3 DNA: TGCGCCAGCAGCCAAGGGACTAGCGGGGGGGCAAGGGCCGGGGAGCTGTTTTTT
CDR3 protein: CASSQGTSGGARAGELFF

clone size: NA
V gene: TRBV9
J gene: TRBJ1-2
D gene: TRBD1
CDR3 DNA: TGTGCCAGCAGCGCCTCCCCCGGGACAGTTAACTATGGCTACACCTTC
CDR3 protein: CASSASPGTVNYGYTF

clone size: once
V gene: TRBV24-1
J gene: TRBJ2-7
D gene: NA
CDR3 DNA: TGTGCCACCAGTGATTCCGACACTCCCTACGAGCAGTACTTC
CDR3 protein: CATSDSDTPYEQYF

clone size: NA
V gene: TRBV4-3
J gene: TRBJ1-4
D gene: NA
CDR3 DNA: TGCGCCAGCAGCCGGAGTGGCCCCCTCGCAACTAATGAAAAACTGTTTTTT
CDR3 protein: CASSRSGPLATNEKLFF

clone size: NA
V gene: TRBV6-5
J gene: TRBJ1-6
D gene: TRBD1
CDR3 DNA: TGTGCCAGCAGGCGACAGGGGACCTCACCCCTCCACTTT
CDR3 protein: CASRRQGTSPLHF

clone size: NA
V gene: TRBV7-9
J gene: TRBJ1-1
D gene: NA
CDR3 DNA: TGTGCCAGCAGCCCGGGGACTGAAGCTTTCTTT
CDR3 protein: CASSPGTEAFF

clone size: NA
V gene: TRBV5-1
J gene: TRBJ2-6
D gene: NA
CDR3 DNA: TGCGCCAGCAGCTTGACAAATGCTGGGGCCAACGTCCTGACTTTC
CDR3 protein: CASSLTNAGANVLTF

clone size: NA
V gene: TRBV11-2
J gene: TRBJ1-1
D gene: NA
CDR3 DNA: TGTGCCAGCAGCTTGAAGAGGATGGACACTGAAGCTTTCTTT
CDR3 protein: CASSLKRMDTEAFF

clone size: NA
V gene: TRBV30
J gene: TRBJ1-2
D gene: NA
CDR3 DNA: TGTGCCTGGAGCCTAGGGGGACCGGCGGCGGGCTATGGCTACACCTTC
CDR3 protein: CAWSLGGPAAGYGYTF

clone size: once
V gene: TRBV5-1
J gene: TRBJ2-3
D gene: TRBD1
CDR3 DNA: TGCGCCAGCAGCTTGGGGGGACAGGGGTCGAGGCAGTATTTT
CDR3 protein: CASSLGGQGSRQYF

clone size: NA
V gene: TRBV5-4
J gene: TRBJ1-4
D gene: TRBD1
CDR3 DNA: TGTGCCAGCAGCGTGGCAGGGGGCATGTCTAATGAAAAACTGTTTTTT
CDR3 protein: CASSVAGGMSNEKLFF

clone size: NA
V gene: TRBV9
J gene: TRBJ2-1
D gene: NA
CDR3 DNA: TGTGCCAGCAGCGTGGTCAGTGATTCCTACAATGAGCAGTTCTTC
CDR3 protein: CASSVVSDSYNEQFF

clone size: NA
V gene: TRBV25-1
J gene: TRBJ1-3
D gene: NA
CDR3 DNA: TGTGCCAGCAGTGAACTTGGGGCGCGGGGAAACACCATATATTTT
CDR3 protein: CASSELGARGNTIYF

clone size: NA
V gene: TRBV7-9
J gene: TRBJ1-1
D gene: TRBD1
CDR3 DNA: TGTGCCAGCAGCTTAGCGAGGGACAGTGAAGCTTTCTTT
CDR3 protein: CASSLARDSEAFF

clone size: NA
V gene: TRBV12-5
J gene: TRBJ2-1
D gene: TRBD1
CDR3 DNA: TGTGCTAGTGGTCTCTCAGGGACAGGGTTCAATGAGCAGTTCTTC
CDR3 protein: CASGLSGTGFNEQFF

clone size: NA
V gene: TRBV7-6
J gene: TRBJ1-1
D gene: TRBD1
CDR3 DNA: TGTGCCAGCAGCGCCAGACAGGGGTTGAACACTGAAGCTTTCTTT
CDR3 protein: CASSARQGLNTEAFF

clone size: NA
V gene: TRBV2
J gene: TRBJ1-2
D gene: TRBD1
CDR3 DNA: TGTGCCAGCAGTGGGGACAGGACTGGCTATGGCTACACCTTC
CDR3 protein: CASSGDRTGYGYTF

clone size: NA
V gene: TRBV3-1/TRBV3-2
J gene: TRBJ2-3
D gene: TRBD1
CDR3 DNA: TGTGCCAGCAGCCAAAATACAGGGGGCACGTATTTT
CDR3 protein: CASSQNTGGTYF

clone size: NA
V gene: TRBV11-2
J gene: TRBJ2-3
D gene: NA
CDR3 DNA: TGTGCCAGCAGCCTGGCCCCCATACAGGACACAGATACGCAGTATTTT
CDR3 protein: CASSLAPIQDTDTQYF

clone size: NA
V gene: TRBV6-5
J gene: TRBJ1-1
D gene: NA
CDR3 DNA: TGTGCCAGCAGTTACTCTGGACAGCCTGAAGCTTTCTTT
CDR3 protein: CASSYSGQPEAFF